The 25 T cell receptor beta chains below come from one sample, sequenced in a study of early T cells in non-severe SARS-CoV-2 infection. TCRdb re-called the 5' RACE reads through MiXCR, storing one row per CDR3 protein. Seen here are 50,000 to 60,000 distinct CDR3 sequences, approximately 10% observed once, and the top ten hold roughly 10%. Source material: whole blood. These receptors were collected from an adult who was a healthcare worker with PCR-confirmed SARS-CoV-2 infection or an uninfected control (not recorded which).

This clonotype was seen a few times. The gene calls are TRBV3-1 and TRBJ2-4; D call uncertain. Germline V lookup: CDR1 LGHDT, CDR2 YNNKEL (reference sequence). The V end was cut by 3 bases, the J end by 0 bases, with 9 bases between. The CDR3 runs to 15 residues. Here the CDR3 DNA reads TGTGCCAGCAGCCAGGAGAGATTAGCCAAAAACATTCAGTACTTC. Translated: CASSQERLAKNIQYF.

This clonotype was picked up many times. This rearrangement joins TRBV7-2 to TRBJ2-1; TRBD2 aligns across 8 bases. The ends lost 1 base at V and 5 bases at J; junction bases unmatched: 10. The CDR3 extends over 17 amino acids. Per germline, CDR1 SGHTA and CDR2 FQGNSA. The CDR3, as DNA: TGTGCCAGCAGCTTAGGATTTGAGCGGGGGAGGGACAATGAGCAGTTCTTC. As protein: CASSLGFERGRDNEQFF.

This clonotype was found many times. The chain is built from TRBV12-3 or TRBV12-4 and TRBJ2-3; D is undetermined. This CDR3 has 12 amino acids. V was shortened by 2 bases and J by 6 bases, with 6 bases between the two germline ends. DNA of the CDR3: TGTGCCAGCAGTTTAATCTCGGATACGCAGTATTTT. Translated: CASSLISDTQYF.

The CDR3, as DNA: TGCAGCGTCGGCGGGCTCTCTGGAAACACCATATATTTT. Translating it yields CSVGGLSGNTIYF. This chain uses TRBV29-1 with TRBJ1-3; D not certain. V was trimmed by 6 bases and J by 0 bases, leaving 9 bases between them. Germline loops: CDR1 SQVTM, CDR2 ANQGSEA. The CDR3 consists of 13 residues.

This clonotype was recorded many times. The chain has TRBV20-1 and TRBJ2-7; 9 nucleotides match TRBD2. In germline, CDR1 is DFQATT, CDR2 SNEGSKA (reference sequence). There are 14 residues in the CDR3. The ends lost 6 bases at V and 0 bases at J; junction bases unmatched: 6. CDR3 sequence (DNA): TGCAGTGCAGCACTAGCGGGCCCCTCCTACGAGCAGTACTTC. Translating gives CSAALAGPSYEQYF.

This clonotype was observed a handful of times. V is TRBV28 and J is TRBJ2-7; no clear D gene. Germline-derived CDR1 and CDR2 are MDHEN and SYDVKM. The ends were cut back, 2 bases at V and 2 bases at J, with 7 bases in the middle. The CDR3 runs to 13 residues. CDR3 residues: CASSLKVTYEQYF. The CDR3 DNA is TGTGCCAGCAGTTTAAAGGTAACCTACGAGCAGTACTTC.

This clonotype was detected many times. This chain joins TRBV5-1 and TRBJ2-4, with no clear D. Germline loops: CDR1 SGHRS, CDR2 YFSETQ. The V end lost 0 bases, the J end lost 8 bases, and 12 bases lay between the germline ends. The CDR3 has 14 residues. The DNA for the CDR3 is TGCGCCAGCAGCTTGGGGCAGCCCGAGGACATTCAGTACTTC. This sequence encodes CASSLGQPEDIQYF.

This clonotype was seen many times. The J gene is TRBJ2-1, the V gene TRBV11-2; 13 bases are a match to TRBD2. Germline assignment: CDR1 SGHAT and CDR2 FQNNGV. The CDR3 consists of 13 residues. The V segment lost 5 bases and the J segment 15 bases; nucleotides outside the gene matches: 7. CDR3 residues: CASSPGLAGVAFF. CDR3 bases: TGTGCCAGCAGCCCAGGACTAGCGGGAGTGGCGTTCTTC.

The table lists this clonotype with a few counts. The V call is TRBV27, the J call TRBJ2-5; 12 bases are a match to TRBD1. Germline lookup yields CDR1 MNHEY and CDR2 SMNVEV (reference sequence). Unmatched junction bases numbered 6, after V lost 6 bases and J lost 4 bases. The CDR3 runs to 15 residues. The CDR3 loop is CASSSGTGGVETQYF. In DNA, the CDR3 is TGTGCCAGCAGCTCCGGGACAGGGGGCGTAGAGACCCAGTACTTC.

This clonotype was recorded at least ten times. V gene TRBV15 combines with J gene TRBJ2-2; D is unresolved. Per the germline V gene, CDR1 is LNHNV and CDR2 is YYDKDF (reference sequence). This CDR3 spans 14 amino acids. With 0 bases removed from V and 7 bases from J, the gap between germline ends came to 9 bases. The CDR3: CATSRDRASGELFF. Written as DNA, the CDR3 is TGTGCCACCAGCAGAGATAGGGCGAGCGGGGAGCTGTTTTTT.

The chain combines TRBV5-1 with TRBJ1-4; D perhaps matches TRBD1 (6 bases). CDR1 and CDR2 from the germline V gene are SGHRS and YFSETQ. This CDR3 comprises 13 residues. The ends were cut back, 4 bases at V and 6 bases at J, with 10 bases in the middle. The DNA of the CDR3 is TGCGCCAGCAGCCTCCGGACAGATGAAAAACTGTTTTTT. This gives the protein CASSLRTDEKLFF. The full variable domain, rest sourced from reference TRBV5-1 and TRBJ1-4, is KAGVTQTPRYLIKTRGQQVTLSCSPISGHRSVSWYQQTPGQGLQFLFEYFSETQRNKGNFPGRFSGRQFSNSRSEMNVSTLELGDSALYLCASSLRTDEKLFFGSGTQLSVL.

V gene TRBV6-2 or TRBV6-3 combines with J gene TRBJ2-7, with D possibly being TRBD2 (5 bases). The V gene lost 6 bases and the J gene lost 0 bases, with 12 bases spanning the gap. The CDR3 covers 14 residues. Germline CDR1 MNHEY, CDR2 SVGEGT. The CDR3: CASRPAGSSYEQYF. In DNA form, the CDR3 reads TGTGCCAGCAGGCCCGCTGGGAGCTCCTACGAGCAGTACTTC.

This chain connects TRBV3-1 to TRBJ2-1, with 7 bases matching TRBD2. Trimming cost V 4 bases and J 9 bases; bases outside gene matches: 12. This CDR3 has 15 amino acids. CDR1 is LGHDT and CDR2 is YNNKEL in the germline V gene (reference sequence). CDR3 DNA sequence: TGTGCCAGCAGCCCCGCCCCGGGAGGCGCCGGTGAGCAGTTCTTC. Translated, it gives CASSPAPGGAGEQFF.

This clonotype occurred many times. The rearrangement uses TRBV28 and TRBJ2-1; 8 nucleotides match TRBD1. Germline V gene data show CDR1 as MDHEN and CDR2 as SYDVKM. The CDR3 is 12 amino acids. V shed 5 bases, J shed 8 bases, and the junction held 2 bases outside the gene matches. The CDR3: CASSGRGHEQFF. The CDR3 DNA reads TGTGCCAGCAGTGGCAGGGGGCATGAGCAGTTCTTC.

The chain combines TRBV2 with TRBJ1-5; no reliable D call. Looked up from germline, CDR1 is SNHLY and CDR2 is FYNNEI. V was clipped by 8 bases and J by 0 bases, with 14 bases between them. The CDR3 is made up of 15 amino acids. The CDR3 DNA is TGTGCCAGCCATTCGGAGGGCCATAGCAATCAGCCCCAGCATTTT. Protein: CASHSEGHSNQPQHF.

This clonotype was detected many times. The chain links TRBV15 to TRBJ1-4, with 11 bases aligning to TRBD1. CDR1 and CDR2 from the germline V gene are LNHNV and YYDKDF (reference sequence). Trimming at V came to 4 bases and at J to 8 bases, leaving 6 bases not matched to a gene. The length of the CDR3 is 15 residues. Here the CDR3 reads CATSTRTGGDEKLFF. DNA of the CDR3: TGTGCCACCAGCACCCGGACAGGGGGCGACGAAAAACTGTTTTTT.

The chain uses TRBV6-2 or TRBV6-3 and TRBJ1-1; D gene ambiguous. The CDR3 spans 14 residues. Germline lookup yields CDR1 MNHEY and CDR2 SVGEGT. V was shortened by 7 bases and J by 3 bases, with 15 bases between the two germline ends. CDR3 residues: CASKFLVVDTEAFF. The CDR3 DNA is TGTGCCAGCAAATTTCTAGTGGTCGACACTGAAGCTTTCTTT.

V is TRBV5-1 and J is TRBJ2-1, with TRBD1 identical over 9 bases. The CDR3 loop spans 19 amino acids. Germline lookup yields CDR1 SGHRS and CDR2 YFSETQ. V was clipped by 1 base and J by 5 bases; unmatched bases: 16. The CDR3, as DNA: TGCGCCAGCAGCTTGAGGGGACAGGGCTCCCGCCCGGTCCACAATGAGCAGTTCTTC. Translated, it gives CASSLRGQGSRPVHNEQFF.

The chain joins TRBV3-1 to TRBJ2-2, with D uncertain. V gave up 1 base and J gave up 5 bases, with 8 bases separating them. Germline CDR1 LGHDT, CDR2 YNNKEL (reference sequence). The CDR3 spans 14 residues. The CDR3 DNA reads as TGTGCCAGCAGCCAAGCCCCCAGTACCGGGGAGCTGTTTTTT. This encodes CASSQAPSTGELFF.

This clonotype was counted between two and nine times. The chain has TRBV4-1 and TRBJ2-7; the D call may be TRBD1 or TRBD2 (5 bases each). From germline, CDR1 is MGHRA and CDR2 YSYEKL. V was clipped by 0 bases and J by 2 bases, with 14 bases between them. This CDR3 spans 16 amino acids. The CDR3 spells CASSQERDPSPYEQYF. In nucleotides, the CDR3 is TGCGCCAGCAGCCAAGAGAGGGACCCTAGCCCCTACGAGCAGTACTTC.

At least ten counts were recorded for this clonotype. This chain connects TRBV20-1 to TRBJ2-5; 9 bases line up with TRBD1. Germline loops: CDR1 DFQATT, CDR2 SNEGSKA (reference sequence). Unmatched junction bases numbered 9, after V lost 2 bases and J lost 5 bases. CDR3 length: 15 amino acids. The CDR3 loop reads CSARKTGGFRETQYF. CDR3 nucleotides: TGCAGTGCTAGAAAGACAGGGGGTTTTCGGGAGACCCAGTACTTC.

This clonotype was seen ten or more times. This chain connects TRBV6-6 to TRBJ1-6; D is uncertain. V was cut by 4 bases and J by 8 bases, with 6 bases left in between. This CDR3 contains 12 residues. Germline loops: CDR1 MNHNY, CDR2 SVGAGI (reference sequence). The CDR3 nucleotides are TGTGCCAGCAGTTTTCTTGATTCACCCCTCCACTTT. Translated, it gives CASSFLDSPLHF.

This clonotype was found a few times. The chain combines TRBV28 with TRBJ1-1, with D perhaps matching TRBD1 (5 bases). Trimming shortened V by 6 bases and J by 6 bases, and 11 bases separated the two germline ends. Germline V CDR1 and CDR2: MDHEN, SYDVKM. The CDR3 contains 12 residues. The CDR3 region is CASRQGVSEAFF. CDR3 sequence (DNA): TGTGCCAGCAGGCAGGGTGTTTCTGAAGCTTTCTTT.

The J gene is TRBJ2-5, the V gene TRBV7-3, with TRBD2 matching 7 bases. The J segment lost 5 bases and the V segment lost 5 bases, leaving 8 bases of the junction unmatched. Germline values: CDR1 SGHTA, CDR2 FQGTGA. This CDR3 spans 14 amino acids. In DNA form, the CDR3 reads TGTGCCAGCAGCCTCGGTGGGGGAGGGGAGACCCAGTACTTC. Translating it yields CASSLGGGGETQYF.

This clonotype was observed a handful of times. The V and J genes are TRBV5-1 and TRBJ2-3; D call uncertain. V lost 0 bases, J lost 0 bases, and 8 bases lay in between. The CDR3 is made up of 15 amino acids. The germline V gene encodes CDR1 SGHRS and CDR2 YFSETQ. DNA for the CDR3: TGCGCCAGCAGCTTGGGCCCAGAAAGCACAGATACGCAGTATTTT. Translated: CASSLGPESTDTQYF.